One T cell receptor (beta chain) is described in this entry. Its antigen is unidentified. This sample is part of a study of shared clonotypes between healthy human individuals. Findings of the study overall: Relative to clonotypes present in all four donors, those not shared had lower generation probabilities. Estimated richness values were generally larger in naive subsets than in memory subsets.

Each subset's genomic DNA was split evenly across several immunoSEQ plates. Here immunoSEQ multiplex PCR was the method, and the copy in TCRdb shows in-frame clones only, minus some. The sample shows over a million clones, about 75% of them seen only once. The CDR3 contains 16 residues. The V end was cut by 7 bases, the J end by 0 bases, with 17 bases between. CDR1 and CDR2 from the germline V gene are SGHNT and YYREEE (reference sequence). What was sequenced was memory CD4+ T cells sorted from blood. Indicated subset: CD45RA-negative fraction. The source of this sequence is a man between 18 and 35 years old in good health. The chain couples TRBV5-4 to TRBJ2-1, with D perhaps given as TRBD1 or TRBD2 (5 bases each). DNA of the CDR3: TGTGCCAGCCGCCCGGGGCAGTTCAGCTCCTACAATGAGCAGTTCTTC. It specifies CASRPGQFSSYNEQFF.